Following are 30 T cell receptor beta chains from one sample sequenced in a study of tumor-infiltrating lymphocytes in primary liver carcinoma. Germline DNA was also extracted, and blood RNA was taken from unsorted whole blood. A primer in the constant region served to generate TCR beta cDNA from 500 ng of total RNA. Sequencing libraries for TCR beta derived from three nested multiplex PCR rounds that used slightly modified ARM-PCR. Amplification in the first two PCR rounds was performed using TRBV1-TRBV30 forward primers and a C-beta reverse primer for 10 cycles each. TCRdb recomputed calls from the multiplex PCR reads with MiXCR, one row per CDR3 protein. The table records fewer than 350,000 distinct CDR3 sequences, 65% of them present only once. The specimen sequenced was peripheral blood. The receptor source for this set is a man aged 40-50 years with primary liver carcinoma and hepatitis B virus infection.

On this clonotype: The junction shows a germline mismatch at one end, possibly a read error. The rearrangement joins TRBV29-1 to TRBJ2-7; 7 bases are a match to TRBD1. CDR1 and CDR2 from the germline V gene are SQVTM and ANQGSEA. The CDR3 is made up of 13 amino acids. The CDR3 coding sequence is TGCAGCGTTGAAGGACAGGGAGAATACAAGCAATACTTC. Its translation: CSVEGQGEYKQYF.

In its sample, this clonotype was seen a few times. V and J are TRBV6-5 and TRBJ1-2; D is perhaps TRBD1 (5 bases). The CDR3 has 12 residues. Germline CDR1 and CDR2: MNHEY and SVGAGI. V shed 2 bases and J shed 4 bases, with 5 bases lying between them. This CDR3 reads CASSYQGYGYTF. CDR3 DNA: TGTGCCAGCAGTTACCAGGGCTATGGCTACACCTTC.

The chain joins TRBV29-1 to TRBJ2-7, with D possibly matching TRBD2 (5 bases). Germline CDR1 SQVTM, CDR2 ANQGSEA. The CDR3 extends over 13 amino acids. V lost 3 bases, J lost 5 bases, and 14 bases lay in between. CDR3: CSVEAGLEDEQYF. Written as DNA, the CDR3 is TGCAGCGTTGAGGCAGGACTTGAGGACGAGCAGTACTTC.

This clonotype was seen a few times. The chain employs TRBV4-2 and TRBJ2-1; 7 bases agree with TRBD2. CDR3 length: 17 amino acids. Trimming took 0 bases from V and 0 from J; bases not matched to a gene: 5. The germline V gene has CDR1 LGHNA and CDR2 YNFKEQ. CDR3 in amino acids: CASSQDPASGSYNEQFF. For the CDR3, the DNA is TGTGCCAGCAGCCAAGATCCGGCTAGCGGCTCCTACAATGAGCAGTTCTTC.

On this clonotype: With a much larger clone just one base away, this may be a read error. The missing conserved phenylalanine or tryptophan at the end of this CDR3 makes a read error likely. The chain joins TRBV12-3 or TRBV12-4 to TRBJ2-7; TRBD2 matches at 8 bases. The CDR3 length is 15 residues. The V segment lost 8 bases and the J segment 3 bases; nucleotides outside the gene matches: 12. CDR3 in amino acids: CASFPSGRGGYEQYL. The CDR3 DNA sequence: TGTGCCAGCTTTCCCTCCGGGAGGGGCGGCTACGAGCAGTACCTC.

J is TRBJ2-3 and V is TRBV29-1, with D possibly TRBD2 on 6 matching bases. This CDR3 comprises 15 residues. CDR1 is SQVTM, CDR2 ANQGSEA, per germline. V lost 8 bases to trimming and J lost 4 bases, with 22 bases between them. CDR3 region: CSTNRAKGGADTQYF. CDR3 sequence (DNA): TGCAGCACCAACAGAGCCAAAGGAGGGGCAGATACGCAGTATTTT.

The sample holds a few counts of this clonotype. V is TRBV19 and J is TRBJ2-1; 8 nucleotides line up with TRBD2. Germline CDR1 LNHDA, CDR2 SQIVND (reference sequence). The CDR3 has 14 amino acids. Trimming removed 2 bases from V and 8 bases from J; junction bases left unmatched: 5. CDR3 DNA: TGTGCCAGTAGTATAAACGGGAGGGCCGATGAGCAGTTCTTC. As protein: CASSINGRADEQFF.

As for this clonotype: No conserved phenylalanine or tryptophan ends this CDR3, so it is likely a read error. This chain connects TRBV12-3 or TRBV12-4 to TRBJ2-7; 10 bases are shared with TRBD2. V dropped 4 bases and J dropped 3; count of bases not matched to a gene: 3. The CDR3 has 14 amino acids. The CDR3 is CASSSLAGGYEQYS. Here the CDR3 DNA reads TGTGCCAGCAGTTCGTTAGCGGGAGGCTACGAGCAGTACTCC.

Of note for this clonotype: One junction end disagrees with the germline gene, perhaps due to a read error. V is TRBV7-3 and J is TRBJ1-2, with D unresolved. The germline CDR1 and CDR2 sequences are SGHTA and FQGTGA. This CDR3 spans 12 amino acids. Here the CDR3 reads CASSLQSGLPVF. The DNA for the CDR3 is TGTGCCAGCAGCTTACAATCCGGACTTCCTGTCTTC.

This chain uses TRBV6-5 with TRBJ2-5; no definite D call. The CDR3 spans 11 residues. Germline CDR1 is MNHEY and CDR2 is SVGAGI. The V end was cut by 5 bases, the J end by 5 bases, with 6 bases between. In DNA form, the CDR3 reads TGTGCCAGCAGTCACAAGGAGACCCAGTACTTC. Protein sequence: CASSHKETQYF.

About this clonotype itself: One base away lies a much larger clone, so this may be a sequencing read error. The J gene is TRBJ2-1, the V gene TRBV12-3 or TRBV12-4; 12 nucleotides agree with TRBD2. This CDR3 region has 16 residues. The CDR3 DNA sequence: TGTGCCAGCAGTTTGGCTAGCGGGAGGGCCATAAATGAGCTGTTCTTC. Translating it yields CASSLASGRAINELFF.

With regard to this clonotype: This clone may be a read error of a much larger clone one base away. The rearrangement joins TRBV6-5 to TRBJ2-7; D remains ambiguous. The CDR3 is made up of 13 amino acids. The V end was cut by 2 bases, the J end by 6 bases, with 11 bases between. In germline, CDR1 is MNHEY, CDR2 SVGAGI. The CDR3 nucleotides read TGTGCCAGCAGTTACGAGGCTGCAGGCGAGCAGTACTTC. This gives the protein CASSYEAAGEQYF.

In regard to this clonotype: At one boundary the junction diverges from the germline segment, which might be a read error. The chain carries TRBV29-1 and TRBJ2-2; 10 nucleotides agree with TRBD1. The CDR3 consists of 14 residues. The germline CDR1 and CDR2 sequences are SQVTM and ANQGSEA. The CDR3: CNVDDRGLSGELFF. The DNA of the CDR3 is TGCAATGTCGACGACAGGGGGCTATCCGGGGAACTGTTTTTT.

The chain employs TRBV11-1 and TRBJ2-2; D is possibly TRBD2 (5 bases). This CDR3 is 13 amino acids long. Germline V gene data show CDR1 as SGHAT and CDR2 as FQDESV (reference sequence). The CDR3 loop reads CANSLEEAGELFF. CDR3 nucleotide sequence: TGTGCAAACAGCTTGGAGGAAGCCGGGGAGCTGTTTTTT.

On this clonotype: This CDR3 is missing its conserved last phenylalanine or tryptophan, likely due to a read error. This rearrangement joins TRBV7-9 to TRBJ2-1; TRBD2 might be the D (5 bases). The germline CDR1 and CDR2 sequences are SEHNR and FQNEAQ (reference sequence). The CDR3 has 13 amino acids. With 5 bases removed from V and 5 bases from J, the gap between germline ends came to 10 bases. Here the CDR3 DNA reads TGTGCCAGCAGCCCGCTGCGGGACAATGAGCAGTTCTCC. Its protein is CASSPLRDNEQFS.

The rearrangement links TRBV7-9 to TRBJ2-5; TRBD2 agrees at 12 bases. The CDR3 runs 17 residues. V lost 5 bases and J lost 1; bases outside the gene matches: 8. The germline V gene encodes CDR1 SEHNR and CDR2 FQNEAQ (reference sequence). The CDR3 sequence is CASSPLTSGRFQETQYF. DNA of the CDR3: TGTGCCAGCAGCCCGTTGACTAGCGGGAGATTCCAAGAGACCCAGTACTTC.

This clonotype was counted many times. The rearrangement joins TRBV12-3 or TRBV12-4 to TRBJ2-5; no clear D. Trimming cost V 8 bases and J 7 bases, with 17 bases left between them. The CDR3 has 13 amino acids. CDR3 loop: CASGKTNKGTQYF. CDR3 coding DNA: TGTGCCAGCGGAAAAACTAACAAGGGGACCCAGTACTTC.

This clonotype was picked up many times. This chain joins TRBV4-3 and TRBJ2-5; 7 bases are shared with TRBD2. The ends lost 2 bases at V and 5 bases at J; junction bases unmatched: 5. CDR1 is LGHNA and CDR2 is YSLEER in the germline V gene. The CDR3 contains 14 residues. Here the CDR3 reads CASSQNWGGETQYF. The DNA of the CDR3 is TGCGCCAGCAGCCAAAACTGGGGGGGGGAGACCCAGTACTTC.

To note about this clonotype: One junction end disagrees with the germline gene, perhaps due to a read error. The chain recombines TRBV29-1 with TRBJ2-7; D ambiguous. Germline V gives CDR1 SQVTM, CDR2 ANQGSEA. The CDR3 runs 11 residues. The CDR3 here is CCVALVYEQYF. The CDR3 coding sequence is TGCTGCGTTGCGCTAGTTTACGAGCAGTACTTC.

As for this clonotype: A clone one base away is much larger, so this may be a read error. This chain's CDR3 is CSVEISLSTDTQYF. For the CDR3, the DNA is TGCAGCGTTGAGATTAGCCTTAGCACAGATACGCAGTATTTT. The chain combines TRBV29-1 with TRBJ2-3, with D uncertain. There are 14 residues in the CDR3. V was shortened by 3 bases and J by 0 bases, with 10 bases between the two germline ends. CDR1 and CDR2 from the germline V gene are SQVTM and ANQGSEA.

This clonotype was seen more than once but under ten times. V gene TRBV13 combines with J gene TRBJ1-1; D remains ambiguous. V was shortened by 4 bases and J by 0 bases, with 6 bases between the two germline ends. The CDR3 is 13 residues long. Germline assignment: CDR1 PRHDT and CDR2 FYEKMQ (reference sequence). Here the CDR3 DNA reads TGTGCCAGCAGCTCTTCACTGAACACTGAAGCTTTCTTT. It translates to CASSSSLNTEAFF.

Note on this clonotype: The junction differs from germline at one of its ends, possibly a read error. The CDR3 region has the DNA TGTGTCAGCAGCCCCATCCGGGGTGGAGAGACACAGTACTTC. The encoded protein is CVSSPIRGGETQYF. The chain employs TRBV11-2 and TRBJ2-5; TRBD2 is a possible D gene (5 bases). CDR3 length equals 14 residues. In germline, CDR1 is SGHAT, CDR2 FQNNGV.

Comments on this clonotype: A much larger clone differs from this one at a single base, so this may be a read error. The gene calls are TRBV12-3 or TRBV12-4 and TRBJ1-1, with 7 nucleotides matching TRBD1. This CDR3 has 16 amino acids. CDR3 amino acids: CASSPLGGGWNTKAFF. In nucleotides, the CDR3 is TGTGCCAGCAGTCCCCTAGGGGGCGGGTGGAACACTAAAGCTTTCTTT.

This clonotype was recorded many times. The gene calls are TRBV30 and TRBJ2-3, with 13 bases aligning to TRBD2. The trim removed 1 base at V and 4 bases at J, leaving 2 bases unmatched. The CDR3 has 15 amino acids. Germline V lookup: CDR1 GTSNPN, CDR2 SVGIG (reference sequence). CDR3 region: CAWSGTSGRADTQYF. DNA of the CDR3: TGTGCCTGGAGTGGGACTAGCGGGAGAGCAGATACGCAGTATTTT. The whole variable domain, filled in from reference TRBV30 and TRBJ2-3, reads SQTIHQWPATLVQPVGSPLSLECTVEGTSNPNLYWYRQAAGRGLQLLFYSVGIGQISSEVPQNLSASRPQDRQFILSSKKLLLSDSGFYLCAWSGTSGRADTQYFGPGTRLTVL.

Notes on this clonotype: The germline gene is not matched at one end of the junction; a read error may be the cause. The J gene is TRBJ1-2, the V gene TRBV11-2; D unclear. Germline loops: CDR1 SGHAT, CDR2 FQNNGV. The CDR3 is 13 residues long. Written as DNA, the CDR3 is TGTGTCAGCAGCGCAGACAAGTTTAATGGCTACACCTTC. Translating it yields CVSSADKFNGYTF. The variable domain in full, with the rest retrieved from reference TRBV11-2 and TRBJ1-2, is EAGVAQSPRYKIIEKRQSVAFWCNPISGHATLYWYQQILGQGPKLLIQFQNNGVVDDSQLPKDRFSAERLKGVDSTLKIQPAKLEDSAVYLCVSSADKFNGYTFGSGTRLTVV.

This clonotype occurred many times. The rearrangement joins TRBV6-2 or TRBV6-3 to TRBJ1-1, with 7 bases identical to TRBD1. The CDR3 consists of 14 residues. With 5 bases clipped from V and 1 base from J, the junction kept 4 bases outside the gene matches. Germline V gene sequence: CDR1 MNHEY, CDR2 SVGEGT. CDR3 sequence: CASSIRGTNTEAFF. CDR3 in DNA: TGTGCCAGCAGTATCAGGGGGACGAACACTGAAGCTTTCTTT.

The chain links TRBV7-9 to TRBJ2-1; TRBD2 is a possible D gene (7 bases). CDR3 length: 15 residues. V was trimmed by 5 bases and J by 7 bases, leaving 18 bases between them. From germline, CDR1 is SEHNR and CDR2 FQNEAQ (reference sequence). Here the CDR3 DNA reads TGTGCCAGCAGCCCCTGGGGGGGCGCAGAAAATGAGCAGTTCTTC. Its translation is CASSPWGGAENEQFF.

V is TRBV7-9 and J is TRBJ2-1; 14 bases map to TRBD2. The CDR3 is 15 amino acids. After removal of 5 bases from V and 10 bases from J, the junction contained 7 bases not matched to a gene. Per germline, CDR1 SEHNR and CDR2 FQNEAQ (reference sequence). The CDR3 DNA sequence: TGTGCCAGCAGCCGCGGGACTAGCGGGAGAGGGGAGCAGTTCTTC. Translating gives CASSRGTSGRGEQFF.

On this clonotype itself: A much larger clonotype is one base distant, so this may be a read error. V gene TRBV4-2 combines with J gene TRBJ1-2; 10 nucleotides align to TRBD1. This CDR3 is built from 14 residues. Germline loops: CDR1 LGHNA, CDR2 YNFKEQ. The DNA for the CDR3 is TGTGACAGCAGCCGACAGGGGGCGCGGTATGGCTACACCTTC. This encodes CDSSRQGARYGYTF.

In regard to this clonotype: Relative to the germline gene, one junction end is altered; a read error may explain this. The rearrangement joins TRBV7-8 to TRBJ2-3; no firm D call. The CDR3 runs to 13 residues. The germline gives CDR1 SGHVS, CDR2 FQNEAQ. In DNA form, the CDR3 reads TGTGTCAGCAGCTTTCCTCGCACAGATACGCAGTATTTT. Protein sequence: CVSSFPRTDTQYF. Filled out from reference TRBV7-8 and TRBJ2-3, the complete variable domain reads GAGVSQSPRYKVAKRGQDVALRCDPISGHVSLFWYQQALGQGPEFLTYFQNEAQLDKSGLPSDRFFAERPEGSVSTLKIQRTQQEDSAVYLCVSSFPRTDTQYFGPGTRLTVL.